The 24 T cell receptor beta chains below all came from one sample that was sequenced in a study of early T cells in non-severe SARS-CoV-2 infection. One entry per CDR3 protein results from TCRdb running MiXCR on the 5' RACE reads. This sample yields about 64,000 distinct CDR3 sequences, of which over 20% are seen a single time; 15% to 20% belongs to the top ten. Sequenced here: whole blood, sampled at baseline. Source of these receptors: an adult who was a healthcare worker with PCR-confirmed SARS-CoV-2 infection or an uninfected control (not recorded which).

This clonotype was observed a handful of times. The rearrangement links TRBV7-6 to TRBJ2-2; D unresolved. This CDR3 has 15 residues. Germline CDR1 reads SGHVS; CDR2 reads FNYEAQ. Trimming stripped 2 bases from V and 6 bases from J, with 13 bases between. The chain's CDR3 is CASSLRGGTAGELFF. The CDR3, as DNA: TGTGCCAGCAGCTTACGCGGCGGAACGGCCGGGGAGCTGTTTTTT. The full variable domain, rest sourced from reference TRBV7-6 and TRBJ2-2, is GAGVSQSPRYKVTKRGQDVALRCDPISGHVSLYWYRQALGQGPEFLTYFNYEAQQDKSGLPNDRFSAERPEGSISTLTIQRTEQRDSAMYRCASSLRGGTAGELFFGEGSRLTVL.

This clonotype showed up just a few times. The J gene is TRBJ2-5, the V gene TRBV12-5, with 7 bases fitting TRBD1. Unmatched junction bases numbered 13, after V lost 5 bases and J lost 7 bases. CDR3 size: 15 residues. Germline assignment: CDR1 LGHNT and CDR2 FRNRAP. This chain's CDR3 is CASGLGTVNAGTQYF. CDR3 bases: TGTGCTAGTGGTCTCGGGACAGTTAACGCCGGGACCCAGTACTTC.

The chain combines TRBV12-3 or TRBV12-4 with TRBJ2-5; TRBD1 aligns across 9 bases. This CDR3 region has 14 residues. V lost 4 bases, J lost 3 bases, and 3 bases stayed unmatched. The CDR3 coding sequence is TGTGCCAGCAGTTACGGGACAGGGAAAGAGACCCAGTACTTC. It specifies CASSYGTGKETQYF.

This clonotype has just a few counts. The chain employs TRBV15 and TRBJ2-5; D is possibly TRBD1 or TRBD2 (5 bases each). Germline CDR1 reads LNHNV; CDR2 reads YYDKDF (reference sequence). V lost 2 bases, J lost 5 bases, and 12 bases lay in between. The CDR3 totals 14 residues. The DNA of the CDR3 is TGTGCCACCAGCAGACACGGGACGGCGGAGACCCAGTACTTC. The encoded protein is CATSRHGTAETQYF.

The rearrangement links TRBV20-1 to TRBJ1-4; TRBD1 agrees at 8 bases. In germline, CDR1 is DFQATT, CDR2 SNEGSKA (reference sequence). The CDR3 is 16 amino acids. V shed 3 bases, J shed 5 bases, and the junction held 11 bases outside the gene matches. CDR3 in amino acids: CSASGTGTGRNEKLFF. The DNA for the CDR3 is TGCAGTGCTAGTGGGACCGGGACAGGACGAAATGAAAAACTGTTTTTT.

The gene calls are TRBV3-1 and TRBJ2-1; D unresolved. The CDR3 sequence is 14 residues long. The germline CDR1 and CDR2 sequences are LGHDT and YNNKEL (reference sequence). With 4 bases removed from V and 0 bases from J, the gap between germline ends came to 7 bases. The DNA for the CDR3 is TGTGCCAGCAGCCTCACCGGCTCCTACAATGAGCAGTTCTTC. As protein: CASSLTGSYNEQFF.

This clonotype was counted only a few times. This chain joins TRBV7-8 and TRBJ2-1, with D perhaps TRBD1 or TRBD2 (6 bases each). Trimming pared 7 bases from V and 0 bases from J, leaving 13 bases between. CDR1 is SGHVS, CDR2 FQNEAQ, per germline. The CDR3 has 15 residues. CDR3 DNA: TGTGCCAGCATTCTCGGGGGCAGCTCCTACAATGAGCAGTTCTTC. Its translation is CASILGGSSYNEQFF. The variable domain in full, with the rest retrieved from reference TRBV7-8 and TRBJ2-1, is GAGVSQSPRYKVAKRGQDVALRCDPISGHVSLFWYQQALGQGPEFLTYFQNEAQLDKSGLPSDRFFAERPEGSVSTLKIQRTQQEDSAVYLCASILGGSSYNEQFFGPGTRLTVL.

CDR3: CAWNAPRTGNSPLHF. CDR3 nucleotide sequence: TGTGCCTGGAATGCCCCTCGGACGGGTAATTCACCCCTCCACTTT. The gene calls are TRBV30 and TRBJ1-6; D gene unclear. CDR1 and CDR2 from the germline V gene are GTSNPN and SVGIG (reference sequence). Trimming shortened V by 4 bases and J by 6 bases, and 16 bases separated the two germline ends. The CDR3 is 15 amino acids.

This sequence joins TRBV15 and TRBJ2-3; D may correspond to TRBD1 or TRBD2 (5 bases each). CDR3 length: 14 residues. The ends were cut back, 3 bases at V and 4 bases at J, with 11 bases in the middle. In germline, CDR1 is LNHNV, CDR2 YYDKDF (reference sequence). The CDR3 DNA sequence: TGTGCCACCAGCAGGGGGGAGAGTGCAGATACGCAGTATTTT. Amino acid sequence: CATSRGESADTQYF.

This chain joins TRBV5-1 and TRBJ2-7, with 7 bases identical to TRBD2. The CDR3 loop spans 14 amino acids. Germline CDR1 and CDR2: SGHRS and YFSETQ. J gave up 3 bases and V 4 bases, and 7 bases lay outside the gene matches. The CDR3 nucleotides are TGCGCCAGCAGCCAGAGCGGGGCAAGCTACGAGCAGTACTTC. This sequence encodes CASSQSGASYEQYF.

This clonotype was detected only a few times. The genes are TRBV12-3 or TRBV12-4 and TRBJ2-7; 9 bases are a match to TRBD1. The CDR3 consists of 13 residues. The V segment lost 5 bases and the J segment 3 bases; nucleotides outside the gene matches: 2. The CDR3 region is CASSQGQGYEQYF. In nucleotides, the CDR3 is TGTGCCAGCAGTCAGGGACAGGGCTACGAGCAGTACTTC.

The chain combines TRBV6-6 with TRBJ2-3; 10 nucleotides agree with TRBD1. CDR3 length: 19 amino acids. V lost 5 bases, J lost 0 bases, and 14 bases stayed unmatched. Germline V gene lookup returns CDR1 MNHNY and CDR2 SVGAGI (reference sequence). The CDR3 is CASSAPSGQGTPSTDTQYF. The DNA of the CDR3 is TGTGCCAGCAGTGCCCCGTCGGGACAGGGGACCCCTAGCACAGATACGCAGTATTTT.

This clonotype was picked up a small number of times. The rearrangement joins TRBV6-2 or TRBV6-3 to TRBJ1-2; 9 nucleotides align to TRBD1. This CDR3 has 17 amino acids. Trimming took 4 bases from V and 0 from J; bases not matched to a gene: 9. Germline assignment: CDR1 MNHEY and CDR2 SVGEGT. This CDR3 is CASSSGTGRVANYGYTF. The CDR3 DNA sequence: TGTGCCAGCAGTTCCGGGACAGGGAGAGTAGCTAACTATGGCTACACCTTC.

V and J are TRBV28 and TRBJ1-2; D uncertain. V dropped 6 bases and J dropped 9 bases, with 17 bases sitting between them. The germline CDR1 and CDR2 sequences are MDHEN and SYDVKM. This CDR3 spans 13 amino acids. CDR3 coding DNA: TGTGCCAGCAGCATAGGAGACTTATCTAGCTACACCTTC. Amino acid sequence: CASSIGDLSSYTF.

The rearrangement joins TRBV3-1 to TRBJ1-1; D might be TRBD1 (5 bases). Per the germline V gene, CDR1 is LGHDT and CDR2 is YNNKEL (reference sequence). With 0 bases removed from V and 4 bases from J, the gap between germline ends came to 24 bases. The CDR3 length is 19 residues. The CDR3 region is CASSQDRYRQVRTSTEAFF. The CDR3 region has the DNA TGTGCCAGCAGCCAAGATCGCTACAGGCAGGTGAGGACGAGCACTGAAGCTTTCTTT. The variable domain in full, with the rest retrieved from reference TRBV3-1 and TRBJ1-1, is DTAVSQTPKYLVTQMGNDKSIKCEQNLGHDTMYWYKQDSKKFLKIMFSYNNKELIINETVPNRFSPKSPDKAHLNLHINSLELGDSAVYFCASSQDRYRQVRTSTEAFFGQGTRLTVV.

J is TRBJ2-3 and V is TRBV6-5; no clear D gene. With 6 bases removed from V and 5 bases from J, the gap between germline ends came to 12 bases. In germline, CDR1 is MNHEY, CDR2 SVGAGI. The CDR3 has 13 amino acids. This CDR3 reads CASSFTFGDTQYF. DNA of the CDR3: TGTGCCAGCAGCTTCACCTTTGGAGATACGCAGTATTTT.

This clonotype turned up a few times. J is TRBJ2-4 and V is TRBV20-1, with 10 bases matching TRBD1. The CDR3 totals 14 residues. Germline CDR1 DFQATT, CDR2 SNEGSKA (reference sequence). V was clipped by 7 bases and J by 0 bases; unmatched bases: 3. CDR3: CSGGQGVAKNIQYF. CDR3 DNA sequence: TGCAGTGGAGGACAGGGGGTAGCCAAAAACATTCAGTACTTC.

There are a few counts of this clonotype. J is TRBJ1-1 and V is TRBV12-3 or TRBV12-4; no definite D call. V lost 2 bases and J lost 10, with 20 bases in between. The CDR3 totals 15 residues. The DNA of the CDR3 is TGTGCCAGCAGTTTAAGGCAGGCAGGACGTCTTGGAGCTTTCTTT. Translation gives CASSLRQAGRLGAFF.

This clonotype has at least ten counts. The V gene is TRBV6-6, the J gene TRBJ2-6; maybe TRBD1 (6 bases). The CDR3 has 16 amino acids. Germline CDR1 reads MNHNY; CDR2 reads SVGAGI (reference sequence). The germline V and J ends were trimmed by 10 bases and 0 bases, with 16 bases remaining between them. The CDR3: CATGGSPYSGANVLTF. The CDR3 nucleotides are TGTGCCACTGGGGGCAGCCCATACTCTGGGGCCAACGTCCTGACTTTC.

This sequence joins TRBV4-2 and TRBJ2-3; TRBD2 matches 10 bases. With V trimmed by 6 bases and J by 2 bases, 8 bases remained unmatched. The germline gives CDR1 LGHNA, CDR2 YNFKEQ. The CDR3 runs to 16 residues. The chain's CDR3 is CASSQLLAGVTDTQYF. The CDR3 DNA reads TGTGCCAGCAGTCAACTGCTAGCGGGGGTCACAGATACGCAGTATTTT.

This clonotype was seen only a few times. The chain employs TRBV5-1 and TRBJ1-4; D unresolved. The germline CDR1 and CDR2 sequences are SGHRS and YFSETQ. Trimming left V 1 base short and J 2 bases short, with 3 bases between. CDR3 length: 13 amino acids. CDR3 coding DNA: TGCGCCAGCAGCTTGTCCACTAATGAAAAACTGTTTTTT. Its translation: CASSLSTNEKLFF.

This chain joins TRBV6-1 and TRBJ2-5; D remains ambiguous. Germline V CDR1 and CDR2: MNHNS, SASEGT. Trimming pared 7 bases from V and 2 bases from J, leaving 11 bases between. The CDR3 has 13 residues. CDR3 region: CASKRMRQETQYF. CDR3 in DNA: TGTGCCAGCAAACGGATGAGGCAAGAGACCCAGTACTTC.

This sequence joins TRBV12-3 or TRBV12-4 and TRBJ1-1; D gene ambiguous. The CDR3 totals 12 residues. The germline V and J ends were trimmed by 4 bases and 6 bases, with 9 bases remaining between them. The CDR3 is CASSSALAEAFF. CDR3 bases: TGTGCCAGCAGTTCCGCGTTGGCTGAAGCTTTCTTT.

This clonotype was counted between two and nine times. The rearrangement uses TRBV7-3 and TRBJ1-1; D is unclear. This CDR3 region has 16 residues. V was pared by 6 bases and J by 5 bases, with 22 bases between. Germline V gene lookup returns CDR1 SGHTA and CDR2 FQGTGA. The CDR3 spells CASRLSPGPLWTEAFF. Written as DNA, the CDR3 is TGTGCCAGCAGACTTTCTCCGGGCCCGCTTTGGACTGAAGCTTTCTTT.